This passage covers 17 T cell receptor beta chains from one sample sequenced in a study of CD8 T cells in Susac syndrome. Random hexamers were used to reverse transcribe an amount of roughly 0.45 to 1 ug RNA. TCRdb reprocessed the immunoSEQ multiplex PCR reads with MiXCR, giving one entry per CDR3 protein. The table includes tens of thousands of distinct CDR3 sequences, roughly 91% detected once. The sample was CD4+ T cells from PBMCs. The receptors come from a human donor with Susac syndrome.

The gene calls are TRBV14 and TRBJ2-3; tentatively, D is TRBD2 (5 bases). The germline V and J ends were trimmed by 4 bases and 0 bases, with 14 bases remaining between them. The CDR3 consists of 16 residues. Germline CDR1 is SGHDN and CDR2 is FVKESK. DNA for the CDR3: TGTGCCAGCAGCCGCCGAGGCGGGCTTAGCACAGATACGCAGTATTTT. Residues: CASSRRGGLSTDTQYF.

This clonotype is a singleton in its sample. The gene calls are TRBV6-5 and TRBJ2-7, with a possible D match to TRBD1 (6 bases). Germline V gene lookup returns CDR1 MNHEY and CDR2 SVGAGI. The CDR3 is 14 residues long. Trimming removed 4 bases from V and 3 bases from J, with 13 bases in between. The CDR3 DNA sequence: TGTGCCAGCAGTTTGATGGGACAAGGCTACGAGCAGTACTTC. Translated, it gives CASSLMGQGYEQYF.

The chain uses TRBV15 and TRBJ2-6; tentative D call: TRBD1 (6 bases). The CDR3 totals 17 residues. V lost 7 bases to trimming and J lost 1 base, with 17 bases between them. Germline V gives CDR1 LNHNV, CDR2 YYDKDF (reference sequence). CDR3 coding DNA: TGTGCCACCAAGCAGGCACAGGGCAGGTCTGGGGCCAACGTCCTGACTTTC. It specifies CATKQAQGRSGANVLTF.

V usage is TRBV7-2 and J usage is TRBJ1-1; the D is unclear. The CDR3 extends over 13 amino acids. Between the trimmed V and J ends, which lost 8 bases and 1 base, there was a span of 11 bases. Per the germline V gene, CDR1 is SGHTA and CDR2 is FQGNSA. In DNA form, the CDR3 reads TGTGCCAGCTTAATGGTGGCGAACACTGAAGCTTTCTTT. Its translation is CASLMVANTEAFF.

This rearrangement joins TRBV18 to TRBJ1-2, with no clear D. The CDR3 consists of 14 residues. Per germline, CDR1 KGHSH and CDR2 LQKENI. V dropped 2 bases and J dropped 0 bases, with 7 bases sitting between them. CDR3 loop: CASSPTMSNYGYTF. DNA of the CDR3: TGTGCCAGCTCACCAACCATGTCTAACTATGGCTACACCTTC.

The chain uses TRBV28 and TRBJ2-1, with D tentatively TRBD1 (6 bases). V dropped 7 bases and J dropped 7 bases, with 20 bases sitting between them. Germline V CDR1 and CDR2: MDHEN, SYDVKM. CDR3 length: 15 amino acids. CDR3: CASTIPGRRGNEQFF. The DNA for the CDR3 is TGTGCCAGCACCATCCCGGGGCGAAGGGGGAATGAGCAGTTCTTC.

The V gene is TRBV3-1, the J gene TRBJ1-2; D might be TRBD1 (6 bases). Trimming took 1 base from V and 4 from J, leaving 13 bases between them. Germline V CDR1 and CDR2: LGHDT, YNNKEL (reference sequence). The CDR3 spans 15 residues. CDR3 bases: TGTGCCAGCAGCCAAGGACACAGGGTTGGCTATGGCTACACCTTC. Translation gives CASSQGHRVGYGYTF.

CDR3 amino acids: CASSFRGGTGELFF. The DNA of the CDR3 is TGTGCCAGCAGCTTCAGGGGGGGAACCGGGGAGCTGTTTTTT. V usage is TRBV7-9 and J usage is TRBJ2-2; D is tentatively TRBD1 or TRBD2 (7 bases each). This CDR3 region has 14 residues. Germline CDR1 reads SEHNR; CDR2 reads FQNEAQ (reference sequence). V dropped 3 bases and J dropped 5 bases, with 10 bases sitting between them.

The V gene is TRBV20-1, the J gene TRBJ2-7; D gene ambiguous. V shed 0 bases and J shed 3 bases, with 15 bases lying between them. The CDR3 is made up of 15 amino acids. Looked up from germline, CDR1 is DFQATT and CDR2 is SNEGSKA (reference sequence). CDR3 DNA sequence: TGCAGTGCTAGAGATTGGGTTCCGGGTCACTACGAGCAGTACTTC. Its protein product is CSARDWVPGHYEQYF.

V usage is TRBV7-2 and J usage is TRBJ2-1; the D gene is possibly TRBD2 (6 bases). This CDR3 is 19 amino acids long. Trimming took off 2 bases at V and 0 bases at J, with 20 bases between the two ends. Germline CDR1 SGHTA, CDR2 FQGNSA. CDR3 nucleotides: TGTGCCAGCAGCTTAAGGGACGGTCTAGGCGGGGTCTCCTACAATGAGCAGTTCTTC. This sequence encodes CASSLRDGLGGVSYNEQFF. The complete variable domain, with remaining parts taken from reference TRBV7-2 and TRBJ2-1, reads GAGVSQSPSNKVTEKGKDVELRCDPISGHTALYWYRQSLGQGLEFLIYFQGNSAPDKSGLPSDRFSAERTGGSVSTLTIQRTQQEDSAVYLCASSLRDGLGGVSYNEQFFGPGTRLTVL.

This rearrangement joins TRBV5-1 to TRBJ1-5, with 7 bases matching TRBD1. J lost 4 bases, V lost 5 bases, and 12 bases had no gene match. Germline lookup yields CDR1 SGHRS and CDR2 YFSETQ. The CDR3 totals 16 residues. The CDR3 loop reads CASRPDDRASNQPQHF. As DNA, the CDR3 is TGCGCCAGCAGACCTGATGACAGGGCCTCAAATCAGCCCCAGCATTTT.

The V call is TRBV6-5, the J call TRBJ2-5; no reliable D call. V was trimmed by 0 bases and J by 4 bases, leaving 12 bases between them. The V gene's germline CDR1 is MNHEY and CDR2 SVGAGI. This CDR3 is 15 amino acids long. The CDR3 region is CASSYSGGRRETQYF. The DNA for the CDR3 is TGTGCCAGCAGTTACTCCGGCGGCAGGAGAGAGACCCAGTACTTC.

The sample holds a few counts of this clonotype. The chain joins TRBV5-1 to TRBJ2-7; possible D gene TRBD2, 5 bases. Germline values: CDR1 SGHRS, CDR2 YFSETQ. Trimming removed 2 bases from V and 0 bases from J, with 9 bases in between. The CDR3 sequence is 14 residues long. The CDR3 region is CASSFSGYSYEQYF. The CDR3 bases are TGCGCCAGCAGCTTTTCGGGATACTCCTACGAGCAGTACTTC.

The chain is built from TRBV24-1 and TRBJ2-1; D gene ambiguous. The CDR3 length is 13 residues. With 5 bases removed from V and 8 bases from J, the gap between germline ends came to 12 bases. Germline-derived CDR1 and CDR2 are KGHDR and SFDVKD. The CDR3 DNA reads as TGTGCCACCAGTGCGCGACCGGGTGATGAGCAGTTCTTC. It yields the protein CATSARPGDEQFF.

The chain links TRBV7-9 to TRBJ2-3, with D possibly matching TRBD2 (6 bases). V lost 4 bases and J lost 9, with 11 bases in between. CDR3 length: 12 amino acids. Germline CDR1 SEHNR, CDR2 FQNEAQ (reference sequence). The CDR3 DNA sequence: TGTGCCAGCAGCTACCGGGCGGGGACGCAGTATTTT. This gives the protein CASSYRAGTQYF.

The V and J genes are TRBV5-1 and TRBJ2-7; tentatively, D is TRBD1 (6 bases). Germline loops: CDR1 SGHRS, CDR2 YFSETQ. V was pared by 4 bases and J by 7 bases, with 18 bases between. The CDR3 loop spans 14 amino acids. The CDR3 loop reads CASSPGTWPGEQYF. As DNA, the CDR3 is TGCGCCAGCAGCCCCGGGACATGGCCGGGGGAGCAGTACTTC.

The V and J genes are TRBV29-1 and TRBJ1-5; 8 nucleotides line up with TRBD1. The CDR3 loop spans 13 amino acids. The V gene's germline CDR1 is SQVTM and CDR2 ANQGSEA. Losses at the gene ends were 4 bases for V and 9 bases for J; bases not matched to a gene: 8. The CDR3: CSVGQGQSLPQHF. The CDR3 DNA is TGCAGCGTTGGACAGGGGCAAAGTCTGCCCCAGCATTTT.